A single sample gave rise to the 7 T cell receptor beta chains below, sequenced in a study of graft-versus-host responses after intestinal transplantation. Generated by immunoSEQ multiplex PCR, the TCRdb table keeps only in-frame clones and is missing some. The table has roughly 21,000 clones, around 41% seen once; the top ten hold approximately 1.6%. Co-plating was performed using approximately 200,000 CFSE-labeled responder cells and approximately 200,000 irradiated, violet-dye-labeled stimulator cells. Sequenced material: alloreactive CD8+ T cells from a mixed lymphocyte reaction culture, taken before intestinal transplant. The sample's subset: CFSE-low proliferating T cells sorted from roughly 6-day pre-transplant mixed lymphocyte reaction (GvH or HvG direction). Receptors originate from a human patient who received an intestinal transplant.

The chain links TRBV5-1 to TRBJ2-5; 7 bases line up with TRBD2. V lost 4 bases and J lost 7; bases outside the gene matches: 4. The CDR3 runs to 12 residues. The V gene's germline CDR1 is SGHRS and CDR2 YFSETQ. The CDR3 nucleotides read TGCGCCAGCAGCCGGGGGGAAGGGACCCAGTACTTC. It encodes CASSRGEGTQYF.

The V call is TRBV30, the J call TRBJ2-3; D may be TRBD1 (5 bases). V lost 0 bases and J lost 8, with 12 bases in between. Germline assignment: CDR1 GTSNPN and CDR2 SVGIG (reference sequence). This CDR3 comprises 13 residues. The CDR3 loop reads CAWSVGAPGTQYF. The CDR3 DNA follows: TGTGCCTGGAGTGTTGGGGCGCCGGGTACGCAGTATTTT.

The chain recombines TRBV7-8 with TRBJ1-1, with a tentative D call TRBD1 (5 bases). The CDR3 has 16 amino acids. In germline, CDR1 is SGHVS, CDR2 FQNEAQ. V was shortened by 2 bases and J by 8 bases, with 21 bases between the two germline ends. The CDR3 region is CASSLNPRVGGEEAFF. CDR3 in DNA: TGTGCCAGCAGCTTAAATCCTCGGGTTGGAGGGGAAGAAGCTTTCTTT.

For the CDR3, the DNA is TGTGCCAGCGAATCCCGGAGCGGGGAGCTGTTTTTT. Its translation: CASESRSGELFF. This chain connects TRBV6-5 to TRBJ2-2; D is uncertain. Trimming pared 8 bases from V and 7 bases from J, leaving 11 bases between. There are 12 residues in the CDR3. Germline values: CDR1 MNHEY, CDR2 SVGAGI.

The sample holds one count of this clone. J is TRBJ2-2 and V is TRBV7-2; D unresolved. V dropped 5 bases and J dropped 0 bases, with 10 bases sitting between them. This CDR3 contains 15 residues. Germline V CDR1 and CDR2: SGHTA, FQGNSA. CDR3 residues: CASSQSAANTGELFF. The DNA of the CDR3 is TGTGCCAGCAGCCAAAGCGCCGCGAACACCGGGGAGCTGTTTTTT.

The chain joins TRBV30 to TRBJ2-7; TRBD1 aligns across 7 bases. V shed 8 bases and J 7 bases; nucleotides not matched to a gene: 14. The CDR3 is made up of 13 amino acids. Germline V gives CDR1 GTSNPN, CDR2 SVGIG (reference sequence). This CDR3 is CALAGTVLIEQYF. For the CDR3, the DNA is TGTGCCCTAGCCGGGACAGTTCTTATTGAGCAGTACTTC.

This clone has only a few counts. J is TRBJ2-7 and V is TRBV21-1. TRBV21-1 is recorded as a pseudogene. The CDR3 contains 13 residues. The CDR3 DNA is TGTGCCAGCAGCAGCCAGACCATCTACGAGCAGTACTTC. Residues: CASSSQTIYEQYF.